This T cell receptor (beta chain) was captured in a study of T cell responses to AZD1222 COVID-19 vaccine. Regarding the study as a whole: Vaccine-associated CD4 TCRs spanned spike, dominant at 160-218 and 743-854. Variant regions that are unmutated are reportedly the target of nearly half of spike-specific TCRs. Females made up more of the donors, who were largely white British, and clonal diversity may have come out too low.

As for this clone: Antigen unknown.

Germline V gives CDR1 MNHEY, CDR2 SMNVEV (reference sequence). Trimming stripped 1 base from V and 0 bases from J, with 17 bases between. The CDR3 spans 18 residues. The method was immunoSEQ multiplex PCR; TCRdb's version includes in-frame clones alone and lacks a portion of them. The table has about 120,000 clones, roughly 93% seen once. This receptor was identified in an adult who received the AZD1222 COVID-19 vaccine. The sample in question was peripheral blood, obtained 28 days after the second AZD1222 dose. The rearrangement links TRBV27 to TRBJ2-3; D possibly uses TRBD1 or TRBD2 (5 bases each). In nucleotides, the CDR3 is TGTGCCAGCAGTTTATTCCCCCCTGGGGGTAGGAGCACAGATACGCAGTATTTT. Protein: CASSLFPPGGRSTDTQYF.